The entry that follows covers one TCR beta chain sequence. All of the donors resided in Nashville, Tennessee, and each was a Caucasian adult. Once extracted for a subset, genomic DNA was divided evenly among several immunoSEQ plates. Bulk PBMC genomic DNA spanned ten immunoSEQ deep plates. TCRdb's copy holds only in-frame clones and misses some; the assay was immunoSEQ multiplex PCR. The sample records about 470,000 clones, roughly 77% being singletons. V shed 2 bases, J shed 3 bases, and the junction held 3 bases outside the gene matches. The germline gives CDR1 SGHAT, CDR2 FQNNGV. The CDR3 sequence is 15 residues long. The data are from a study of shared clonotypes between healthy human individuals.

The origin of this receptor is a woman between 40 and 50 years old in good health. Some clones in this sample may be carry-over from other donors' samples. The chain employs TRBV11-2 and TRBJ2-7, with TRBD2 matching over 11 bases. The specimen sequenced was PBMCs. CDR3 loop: CASSLQTSGSYEQYF. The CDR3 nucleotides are TGTGCCAGCAGCTTACAAACTAGCGGGAGCTACGAGCAGTACTTC.